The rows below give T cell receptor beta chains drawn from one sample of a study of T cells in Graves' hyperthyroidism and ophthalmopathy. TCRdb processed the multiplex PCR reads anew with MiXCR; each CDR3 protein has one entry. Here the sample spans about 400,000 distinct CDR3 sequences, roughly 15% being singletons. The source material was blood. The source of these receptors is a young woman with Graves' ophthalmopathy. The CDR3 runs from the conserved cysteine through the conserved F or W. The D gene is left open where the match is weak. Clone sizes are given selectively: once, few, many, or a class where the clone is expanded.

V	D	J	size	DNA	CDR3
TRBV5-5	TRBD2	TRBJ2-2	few	TGTGCCAGCAGCTTAGCGGGGATTAACACCCGGGAGCTGTTTTTT	CASSLAGINTRELFF
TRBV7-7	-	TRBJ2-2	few	TGTGCTAGCAGCTTAGCCCCAGGCACCGGGGAGCTGTTTTTT	CASSLAPGTGELFF
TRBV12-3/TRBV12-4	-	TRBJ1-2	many	TGTGCCAGCAGTTTAGCGGGGAACAGGGCCTATGGCTACACCTTC	CASSLAGNRAYGYTF
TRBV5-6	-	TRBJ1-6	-	TGTGCCAGCAGCTCCTTGTGGGGCGGGAATAATTCACCCCTCCACTTT	CASSSLWGGNNSPLHF
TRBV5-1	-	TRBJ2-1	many	TGCGCCAGCAGCTCACTAGACGGAAAAAACAATGAGCAGTTCTTC	CASSSLDGKNNEQFF
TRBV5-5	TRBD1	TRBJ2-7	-	TGTGCCAGCAGCTCTCCGGGACAGACCTACGGGCAGTACTTC	CASSSPGQTYGQYF
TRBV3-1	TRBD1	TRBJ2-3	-	TGTGCCAGCAGCCAGGAGGGACAGGGATGGAGAGATACGCAGTATTTT	CASSQEGQGWRDTQYF
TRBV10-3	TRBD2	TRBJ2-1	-	TGTGCCATCAGTGAGCCCTACCGGGGGGTACAGTTCTTC	CAISEPYRGVQFF
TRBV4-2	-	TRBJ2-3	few	TGTGCCAGTAATAGGGACAGCGGGAACCTCGGTACGCAGTATTTT	CASNRDSGNLGTQYF
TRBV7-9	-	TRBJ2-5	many	TGTGCCAGCCTGCAGGAGGAGACCCAGTACTTC	CASLQEETQYF
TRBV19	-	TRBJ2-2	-	TGTGCCAGTAGTATCATGTCCAGGGGTTTCACCGGGGAGCTGTTTTTT	CASSIMSRGFTGELFF
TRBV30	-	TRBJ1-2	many	TGTGCCTGGGGAACAGGACTCGGCTCATATGGCTACACCTTC	CAWGTGLGSYGYTF
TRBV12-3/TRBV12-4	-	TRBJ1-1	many	TGTGCCAGCACTTCGGAGGGTTGGACTGAAGCTTTCTTT	CASTSEGWTEAFF
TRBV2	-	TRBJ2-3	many	TGTGCCAGCAGTGAATTTCTAGGGGGCACAGATACGCAGTATTTT	CASSEFLGGTDTQYF
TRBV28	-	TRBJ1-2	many	TGTGCCAGCAGTCCGGAGTTTGGGGGGAACTATGGCTACACCTTC	CASSPEFGGNYGYTF
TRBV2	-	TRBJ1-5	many	TGTGCCAGCACCCCTCAGCGGGGAACGGGCCAGCCCCAGCATTTT	CASTPQRGTGQPQHF
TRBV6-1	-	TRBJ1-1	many	TGTGCCAGCATCGCCGGGGGAGACGGGCGCCACACTGAAGCTTTCTTT	CASIAGGDGRHTEAFF
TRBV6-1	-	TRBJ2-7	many	TGTGCCAGCAGTGAATGGGCTAGCTTAAATTCCTACGAGCAGTACTTC	CASSEWASLNSYEQYF
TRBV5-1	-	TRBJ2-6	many	TGCGCCAGCAGCCGGGACGCGGGCTCTGGGGCCAACGTCCTGACTTTC	CASSRDAGSGANVLTF
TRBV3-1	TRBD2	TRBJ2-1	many	TGTGCCAGCAGCCTCGGACTAGCGAGGGAGGATGAGCAGTTCTTC	CASSLGLAREDEQFF
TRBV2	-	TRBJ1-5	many	TGTGCCAGCAGTGATCATGGGAATCAGCCCCAGCATTTT	CASSDHGNQPQHF
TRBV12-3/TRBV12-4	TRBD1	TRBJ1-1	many	TGTGCCAGCAGTACCCGAACGGGACAGGTGATCATGAACACTGAAGCTTTCTTT	CASSTRTGQVIMNTEAFF
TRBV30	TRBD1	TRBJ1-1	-	TGTGCCTGGAACAGGGGGGGGACTGAAGCTTTCTTT	CAWNRGGTEAFF
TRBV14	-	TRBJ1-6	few	TGTGCCAGCAGCCAAGATATGTGGGAGGGCTCACCCCTCCACTTT	CASSQDMWEGSPLHF
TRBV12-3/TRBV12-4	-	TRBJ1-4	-	TGTGCCAGCAGCACATCGGGGAGCCAAATGAAAAAACTGTTTTTT	CASSTSGSQMKKLFF
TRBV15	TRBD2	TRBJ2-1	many	TGTGCCACCAGCAGATTGTCCGGGACTAAATACAATGAGCAGTTCTTC	CATSRLSGTKYNEQFF
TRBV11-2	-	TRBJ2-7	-	TGTGCCAGCAGAATAGAGGGGGTGTCCGAGCAGTACTTC	CASRIEGVSEQYF